The clone carrying this T cell receptor beta chain was seen a single time. Its antigen is undetermined. This entry comes from a study of cytomegalovirus exposure and HLA in healthy donors. Study in general: Genetic ancestry analysis placed around 76% of the 300 to 500 donors that were genotyped in the Caucasian-associated cluster. General observations from the study: According to a later analysis, most TCR beta chains associated with CMV appeared HLA-restricted. Accurate prediction of most subjects' HLA-A and HLA-B alleles from TCR beta sequences was reported. The listing of 150 or so TCR beta chains classed them as cytomegalovirus-associated.

Primers included in the PCR were 60 Vbeta and 13 Jbeta primers. Using immunoSEQ multiplex PCR, the repertoire was profiled, and TCRdb retains in-frame clones only, with some absent. The sample records about 140,000 clones, 65% to 90% being singletons. This TCR derives from a female donor in good health and CMV-seronegative. The sequenced sample consisted of PBMCs.

Here the CDR3 DNA reads TGTGCCAGCAGCCCAGGGCGGTTCCGTCAAGATACGCAGTATTTT. Translated, it gives CASSPGRFRQDTQYF. The rearrangement joins TRBV7-6 to TRBJ2-3; TRBD1 is a possible D gene (5 bases). CDR1 is SGHVS and CDR2 is FNYEAQ in the germline V gene. The CDR3 runs to 15 residues. Trimming pared 5 bases from V and 5 bases from J, leaving 17 bases between.